This T cell receptor beta chain was observed in a study of metastatic and nonmetastatic thyroid tumors. About the research overall: The comparison covered peripheral blood and tumor or nodule tissue in malignant and benign thyroid patients.

There are 16 residues in the CDR3. Germline V CDR1 and CDR2: SGHDT, YYEEEE. V was pared by 4 bases and J by 5 bases, with 21 bases between. Study conclusions and caveats: Compared with benign nodules, malignant thyroid tumors were reported to have significantly higher TCR beta diversity in both blood and tumor.

This clone appeared many times. Its antigen is unknown. No patient had received any treatment before thyroid surgery. TCRdb re-analyzed the PCR reads using MiXCR. This table has about 59,000 clones, around 15% appearing once. The sequencing input was blood. This chain uses TRBV5-6 with TRBJ2-5, with TRBD1 as a possible D gene (6 bases). This receptor was obtained from a male donor with papillary thyroid cancer or a benign thyroid nodule (not recorded which). Some clones in this sample may be carry-over from other donors' samples. Here the CDR3 DNA reads TGTGCCAGCAGCCCGGTTGGACAGAGCTTTTGGGAGACCCAGTACTTC. Translated, it gives CASSPVGQSFWETQYF.